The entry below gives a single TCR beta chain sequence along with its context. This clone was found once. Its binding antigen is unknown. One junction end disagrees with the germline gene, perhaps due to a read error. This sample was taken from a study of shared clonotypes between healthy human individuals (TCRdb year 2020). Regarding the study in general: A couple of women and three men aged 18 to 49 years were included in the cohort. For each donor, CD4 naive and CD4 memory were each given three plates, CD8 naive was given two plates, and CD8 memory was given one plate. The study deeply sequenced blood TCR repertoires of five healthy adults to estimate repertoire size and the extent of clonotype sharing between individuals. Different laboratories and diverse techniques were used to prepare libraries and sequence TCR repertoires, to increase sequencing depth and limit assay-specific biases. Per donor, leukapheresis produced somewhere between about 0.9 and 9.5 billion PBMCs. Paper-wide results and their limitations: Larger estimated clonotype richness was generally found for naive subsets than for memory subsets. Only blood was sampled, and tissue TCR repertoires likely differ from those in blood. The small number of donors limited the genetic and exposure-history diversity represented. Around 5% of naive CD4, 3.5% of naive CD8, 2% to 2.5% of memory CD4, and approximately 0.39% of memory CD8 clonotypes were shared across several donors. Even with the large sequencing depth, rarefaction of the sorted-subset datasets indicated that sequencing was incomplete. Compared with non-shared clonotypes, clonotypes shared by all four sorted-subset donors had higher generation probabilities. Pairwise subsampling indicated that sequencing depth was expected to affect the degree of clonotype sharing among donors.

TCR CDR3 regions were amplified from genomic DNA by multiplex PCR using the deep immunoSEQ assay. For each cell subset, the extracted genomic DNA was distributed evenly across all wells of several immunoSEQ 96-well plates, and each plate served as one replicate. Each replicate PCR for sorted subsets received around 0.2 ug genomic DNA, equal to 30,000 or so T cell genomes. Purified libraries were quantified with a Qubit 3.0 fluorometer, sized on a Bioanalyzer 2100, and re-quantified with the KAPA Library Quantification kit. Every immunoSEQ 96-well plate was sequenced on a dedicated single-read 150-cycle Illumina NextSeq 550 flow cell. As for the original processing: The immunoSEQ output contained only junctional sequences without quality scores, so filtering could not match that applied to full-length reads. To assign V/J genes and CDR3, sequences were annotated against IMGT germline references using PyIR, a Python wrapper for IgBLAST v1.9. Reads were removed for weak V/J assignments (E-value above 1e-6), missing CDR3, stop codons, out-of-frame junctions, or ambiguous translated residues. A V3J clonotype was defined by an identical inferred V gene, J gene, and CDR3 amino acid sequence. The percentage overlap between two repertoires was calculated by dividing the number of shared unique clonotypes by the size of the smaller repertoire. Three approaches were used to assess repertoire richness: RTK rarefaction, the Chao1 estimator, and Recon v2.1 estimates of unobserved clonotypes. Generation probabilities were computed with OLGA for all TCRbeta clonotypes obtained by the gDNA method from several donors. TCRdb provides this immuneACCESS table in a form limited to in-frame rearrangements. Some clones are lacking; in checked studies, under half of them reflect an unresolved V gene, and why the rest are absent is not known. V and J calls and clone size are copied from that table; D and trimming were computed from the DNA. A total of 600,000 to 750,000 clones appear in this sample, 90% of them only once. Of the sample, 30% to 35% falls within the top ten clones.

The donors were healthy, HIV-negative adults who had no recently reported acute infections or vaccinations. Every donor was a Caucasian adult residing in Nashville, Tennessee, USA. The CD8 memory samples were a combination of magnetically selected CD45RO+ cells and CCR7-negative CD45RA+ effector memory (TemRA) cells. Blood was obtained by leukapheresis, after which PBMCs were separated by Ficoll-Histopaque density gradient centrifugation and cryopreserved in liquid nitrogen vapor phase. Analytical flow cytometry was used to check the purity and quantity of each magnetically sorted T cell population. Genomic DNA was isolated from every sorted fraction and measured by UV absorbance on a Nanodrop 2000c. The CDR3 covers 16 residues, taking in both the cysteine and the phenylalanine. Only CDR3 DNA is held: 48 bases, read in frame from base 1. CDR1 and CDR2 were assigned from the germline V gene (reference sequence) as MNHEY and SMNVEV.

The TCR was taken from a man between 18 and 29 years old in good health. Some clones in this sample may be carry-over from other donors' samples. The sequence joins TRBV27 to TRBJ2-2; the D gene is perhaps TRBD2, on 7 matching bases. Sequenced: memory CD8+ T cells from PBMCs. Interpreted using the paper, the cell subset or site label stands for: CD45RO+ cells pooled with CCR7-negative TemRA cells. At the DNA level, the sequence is TGTGCCCGCAGTTTTGGGGGGGGACACTACACCGGGGAGCTGTTTTTT. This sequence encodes CARSFGGGHYTGELFF.